This T cell receptor (beta chain) stems from a study of blood T cell repertoires in COVID-19 (dated by TCRdb to between 2020 and 2021). Notes on the research overall: Collaborator samples came from the United States, Italy and Spain and covered acute and convalescent phases of COVID-19. The prospective study material was composed of cDNA or gDNA derived from T cells, B-cell-depleted T cells, or PBMCs. Subjects who had been exposed to COVID-19, were actively infected with it, or had recovered from it provided the deeply sampled blood TCRbeta repertoires that made up the dataset. The samples were drawn from the first 160 participants of the ongoing ImmuneRACE study and from 950 to 1,500 subjects provided by 6 global collaborators. The repertoires were released in a freely available public database intended as a resource for research on the immune response to SARS-CoV-2. Nearly every sample came with metadata listing a de-identified subject ID, COVID-19 status, age in years and sex. HLA class I and class II types, where available, came from metadata supplied by the sample provider rather than from assay-based typing. Summary of the overall study and its limitations: The amount of clinical and demographic metadata varied by source and participant and was provided uncurated.

With respect to this clone: Its antigen specificity is not known. Within one base of it there is no much larger clone, and no base qualities were kept.

One collaborating source in Seattle enrolled patients during active infection and followed them longitudinally through the course of disease. Whole blood was collected in K2EDTA tubes by collaborating institutions according to the institutions' own protocols. Collaborator samples were shipped for TCRbeta analysis as frozen whole blood, isolated PBMCs, or DNA extracted from either sample type. TCRbeta CDR3 regions were amplified from genomic DNA by means of the immunoSEQ Assay, a bias-controlled multiplex PCR. The authors' analysis ran thus. The number of nucleated cells in each sample was estimated from the amplification of reference gene primers within the assay. To quantify the absolute abundance of each unique TCRbeta CDR3 rearrangement, sequence reads were collapsed and filtered. For each sample, productive Simpson clonality was calculated by taking the square root of Simpson's diversity index across productive rearrangements. As stored in TCRdb, this immuneACCESS dataset retains in-frame rearrangements with V and J assigned. A fraction of the clones does not appear; measured against another copy, unresolved V genes explain less than half of the discrepancy, and the remainder lacks a known reason. V and J calls plus clone size are reproduced from that table; the DNA served to infer D and trimming. The sample profile shows tens of thousands of clones; around nine tenths of them were found once. Over 5% of the sample lies in the top ten.

This clonotype was obtained from a man in his fifties or sixties with COVID-19, enrolled during active disease. Sequenced sample: peripheral blood.

The CDR3 corresponds to CATSDTSHRVDQPQHF. At the DNA level, the sequence is TGTGCCACCAGTGACACCTCCCACAGGGTGGATCAGCCCCAGCATTTT. This chain joins TRBV24-1 to TRBJ1-5; D gene: possibly TRBD1, on 6 matching bases. The CDR3, from cysteine to phenylalanine, totals 16 residues. CDR3 DNA is the only sequence kept; it has 48 bases, read in frame from the first base. Per the germline V gene, KGHDR is the CDR1 and SFDVKD is the CDR2. V sheds 4 bases and J sheds 5 bases, leaving 17 bases between their ends.